A single T cell receptor (beta chain) is shown here with its context. Its cognate antigen has yet to be identified. No much larger clonotype is one base removed from it; base qualities were not supplied. This sample is part of a study of TIL therapy for anti-PD-1-resistant metastatic lung cancer (dated by TCRdb to about 2021). For context, the study as a whole: Tumors were harvested before any PD-1/PD-L1 blockade; patients then received nivolumab, and those progressing received lymphodepletion, expanded TIL infusion and IL-2. Enrolled patients had a median age of around 50 years (range about 38-80) and a median tumor PD-L1 proportion score of around 6%. The cohort was predominantly lung adenocarcinoma, with a handful of EGFR-mutant and two ALK-rearranged tumors, and half of patients were current or former smokers. A median non-synonymous tumor mutation burden of about 1.5 mutations per megabase was determined across the cohort by whole-exome sequencing. Tumor and peripheral blood T cell receptor beta sequencing was used to track clonotypes across tumor, expanded TIL product and serial blood samples. Summary of the overall study and its limitations: Clonotypes from the infused TIL partially replaced the baseline peripheral repertoire and then declined over months, and persistence showed no apparent association with response. The study protocol defined all tumor marker inferences as exploratory. Generalizability was limited because the cohort was highly selected, with more treatment-naive, never-smoker and oncogene-addicted patients included than is typical.

V loses 5 bases of germline sequence and J loses 5 bases, and the interval between the two ends is 21 bases. The CDR3 holds 17 amino acids from the cysteine to the phenylalanine. The kept DNA is CDR3 alone, 51 bases in frame from the first base. Sequences SGHVS (CDR1) and FNYEAQ (CDR2) are obtained from the germline V gene. Read against the paper, the sample's time point label means: pre-treatment sample, taken before nivolumab and TIL therapy. Adults with stage 4 NSCLC were enrolled from October 2017 to January 2020 in a dual-center phase I trial. Samples came from a single-arm, open-label phase I trial of tumor-infiltrating lymphocyte therapy with nivolumab in advanced non-small cell lung cancer. Mononuclear cells from blood collected in EDTA tubes were isolated on a Ficoll gradient and snap-frozen as pellets, and DNA was then extracted using a Qiagen mini-prep kit. Using bias-controlled multiplex PCR with the immunoSEQ v3 hsTCRB kit, the TCR beta CDR3 regions were amplified from genomic DNA. TCR libraries were sequenced on an Illumina NextSeq 500 to 2 million or so read pairs for survey level or roughly 5-6.5 million for deep level. The source study handled its data this way. Clonality was reported by immunoSEQ Analyzer software, which also assigned V, D and J genes and filtered out non-productive sequences. Repertoires were compared using productive Simpson clonality and Morisita overlap index of productive TRB rearrangements between infused TIL and blood. Absolute clonotype counts in blood were estimated by multiplying the lymphocyte count by the CD3+ fraction and by the productive frequency of the clone. The clones in this table, taken by TCRdb from immuneACCESS, are in-frame only. Not every clone is retained; where verified, under half of the shortfall comes from an unresolved V gene, and the cause of the rest is unknown. Clone size and the V and J calls come from that table; the DNA yielded D and trimming. A total of tens of thousands of clones appear in this sample, 65% to 90% of them only once. The biggest ten clones account for 5% of the sample.

Rearrangement joined TRBV7-6 to TRBJ2-2; the D call is tentative, TRBD1 or TRBD2, as each matches 5 bases. The receptor was isolated from a person aged 25 to 80 with non-small cell lung cancer. The source was blood, collected at baseline. The DNA sequence reads TGTGCCAGCAGCCACGGCGTTGGGGGAACCGGGACCGGGGAGCTGTTTTTT. It encodes CASSHGVGGTGTGELFF.